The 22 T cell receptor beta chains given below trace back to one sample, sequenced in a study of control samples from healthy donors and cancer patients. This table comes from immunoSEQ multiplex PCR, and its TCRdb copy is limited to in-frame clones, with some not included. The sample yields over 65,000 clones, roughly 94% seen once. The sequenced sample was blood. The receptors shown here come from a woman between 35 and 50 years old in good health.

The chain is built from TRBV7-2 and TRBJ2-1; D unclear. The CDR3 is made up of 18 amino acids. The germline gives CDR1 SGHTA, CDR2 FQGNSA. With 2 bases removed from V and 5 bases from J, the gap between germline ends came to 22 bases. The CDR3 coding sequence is TGTGCCAGCAGCTTATTCTGGTTTGGGGTCACCCCTCACAATGAGCAGTTCTTC. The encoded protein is CASSLFWFGVTPHNEQFF.

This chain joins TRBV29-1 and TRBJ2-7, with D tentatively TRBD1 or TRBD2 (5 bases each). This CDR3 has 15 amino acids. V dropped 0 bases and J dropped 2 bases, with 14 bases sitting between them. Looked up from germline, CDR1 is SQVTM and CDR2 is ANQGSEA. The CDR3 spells CSVEDGTGVAYEQYF. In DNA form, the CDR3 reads TGCAGCGTTGAAGATGGGACGGGCGTGGCCTACGAGCAGTACTTC.

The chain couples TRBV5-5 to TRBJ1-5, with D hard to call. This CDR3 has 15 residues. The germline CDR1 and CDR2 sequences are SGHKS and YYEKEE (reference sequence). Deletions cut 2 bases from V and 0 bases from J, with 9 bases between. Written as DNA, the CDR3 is TGTGCCAGCAGCTTAGGACGGAATAGCAATCAGCCCCAGCATTTT. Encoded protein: CASSLGRNSNQPQHF.

The CDR3 sequence is CASSSLTVGIGNQPQHF. For the CDR3, the DNA is TGTGCCAGCAGTTCCCTGACAGTCGGGATTGGCAATCAGCCCCAGCATTTT. The genes are TRBV27 and TRBJ1-5; tentatively, D is TRBD1 (5 bases). The CDR3 totals 17 residues. The V end lost 4 bases, the J end lost 2 bases, and 18 bases lay between the germline ends. Germline-derived CDR1 and CDR2 are MNHEY and SMNVEV (reference sequence).

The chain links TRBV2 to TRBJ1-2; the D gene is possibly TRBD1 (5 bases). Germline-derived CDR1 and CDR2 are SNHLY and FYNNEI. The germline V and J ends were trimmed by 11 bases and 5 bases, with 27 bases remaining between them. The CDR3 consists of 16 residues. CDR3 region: CAGNPGPLFGPYGYTF. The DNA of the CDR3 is TGTGCCGGCAACCCGGGACCGTTATTCGGGCCGTATGGCTACACCTTC.

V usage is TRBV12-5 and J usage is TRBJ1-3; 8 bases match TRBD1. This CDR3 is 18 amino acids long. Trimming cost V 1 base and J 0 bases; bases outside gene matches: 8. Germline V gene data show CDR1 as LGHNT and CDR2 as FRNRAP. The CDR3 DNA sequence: TGTGCTAGTGGTTTGGGGGACAGGCCCTATTACTCTGGAAACACCATATATTTT. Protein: CASGLGDRPYYSGNTIYF.

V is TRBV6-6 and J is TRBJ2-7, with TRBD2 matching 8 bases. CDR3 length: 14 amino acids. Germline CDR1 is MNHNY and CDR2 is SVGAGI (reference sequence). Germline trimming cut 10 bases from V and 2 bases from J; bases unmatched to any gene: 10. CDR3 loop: CATSTGTRTYEQYF. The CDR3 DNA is TGTGCCACCTCAACCGGGACTAGGACCTACGAGCAGTACTTC.

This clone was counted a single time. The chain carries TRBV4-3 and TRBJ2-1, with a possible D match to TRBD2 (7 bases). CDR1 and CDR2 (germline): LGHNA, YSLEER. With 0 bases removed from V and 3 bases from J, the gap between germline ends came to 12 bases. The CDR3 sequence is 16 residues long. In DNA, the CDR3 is TGCGCCAGCAGCCAAGAAGGCGGGGGCTACTACAATGAGCAGTTCTTC. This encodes CASSQEGGGYYNEQFF.

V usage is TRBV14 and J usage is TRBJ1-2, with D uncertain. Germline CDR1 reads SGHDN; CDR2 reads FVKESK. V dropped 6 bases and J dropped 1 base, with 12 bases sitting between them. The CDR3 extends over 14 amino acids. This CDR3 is CASRRTGFNYGYTF. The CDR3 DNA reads TGTGCCAGCAGGAGGACCGGTTTTAACTATGGCTACACCTTC.

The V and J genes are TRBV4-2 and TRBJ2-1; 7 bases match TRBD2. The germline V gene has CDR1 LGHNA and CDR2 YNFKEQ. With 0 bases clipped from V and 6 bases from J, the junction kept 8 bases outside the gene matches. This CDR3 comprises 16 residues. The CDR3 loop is CASSQDLSGAPNEQFF. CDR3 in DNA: TGTGCCAGCAGCCAAGATCTAAGCGGGGCACCCAATGAGCAGTTCTTC.

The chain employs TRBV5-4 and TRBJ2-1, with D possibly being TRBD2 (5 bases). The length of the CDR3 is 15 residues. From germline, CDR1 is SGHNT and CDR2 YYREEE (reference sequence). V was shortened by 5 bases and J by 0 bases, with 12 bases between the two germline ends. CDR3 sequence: CASSSVPSSYNEQFF. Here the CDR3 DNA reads TGTGCCAGCAGTAGCGTGCCCAGCTCCTACAATGAGCAGTTCTTC. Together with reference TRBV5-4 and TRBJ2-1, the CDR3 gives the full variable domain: ETGVTQSPTHLIKTRGQQVTLRCSSQSGHNTVSWYQQALGQGPQFIFQYYREEENGRGNFPPRFSGLQFPNYSSELNVNALELDDSALYLCASSSVPSSYNEQFFGPGTRLTVL.

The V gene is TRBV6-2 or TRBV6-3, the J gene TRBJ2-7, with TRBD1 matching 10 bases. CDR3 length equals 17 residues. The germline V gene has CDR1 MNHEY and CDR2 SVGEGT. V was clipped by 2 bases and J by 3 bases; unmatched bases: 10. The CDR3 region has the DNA TGTGCCAGCAGTTACCGGAATAAGGGACAGGGGATCTACGAGCAGTACTTC. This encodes CASSYRNKGQGIYEQYF.

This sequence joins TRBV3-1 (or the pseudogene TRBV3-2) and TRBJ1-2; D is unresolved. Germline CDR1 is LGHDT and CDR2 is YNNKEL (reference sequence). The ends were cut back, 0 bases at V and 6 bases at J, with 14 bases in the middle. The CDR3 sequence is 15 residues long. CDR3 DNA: TGTGCCAGCAGCCAAGATCCGGGATCGGGCCATGGCTACACCTTC. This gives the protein CASSQDPGSGHGYTF.

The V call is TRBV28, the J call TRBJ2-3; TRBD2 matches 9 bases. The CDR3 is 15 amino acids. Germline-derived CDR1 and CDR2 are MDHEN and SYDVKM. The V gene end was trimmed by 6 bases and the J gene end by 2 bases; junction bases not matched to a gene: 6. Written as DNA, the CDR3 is TGTGCCAGCAGCGGGGCTAGCGGGGACACAGATACGCAGTATTTT. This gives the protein CASSGASGDTDTQYF.

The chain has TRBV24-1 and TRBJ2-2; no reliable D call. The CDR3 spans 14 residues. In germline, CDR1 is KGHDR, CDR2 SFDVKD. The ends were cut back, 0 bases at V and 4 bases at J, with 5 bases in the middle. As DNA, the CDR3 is TGTGCCACCAGTGATTTGCGTTCCACCGGGGAGCTGTTTTTT. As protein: CATSDLRSTGELFF.

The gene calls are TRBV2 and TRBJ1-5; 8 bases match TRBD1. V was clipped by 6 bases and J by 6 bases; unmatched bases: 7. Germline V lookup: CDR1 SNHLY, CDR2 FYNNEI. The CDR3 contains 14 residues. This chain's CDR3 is CASRSDRGGQPQHF. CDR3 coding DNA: TGTGCCAGCAGGTCCGACAGGGGTGGTCAGCCCCAGCATTTT.

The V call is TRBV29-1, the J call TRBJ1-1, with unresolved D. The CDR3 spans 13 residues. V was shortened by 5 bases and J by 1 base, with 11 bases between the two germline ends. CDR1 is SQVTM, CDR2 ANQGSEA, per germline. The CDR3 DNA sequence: TGCAGCGTTAGACACTCTTCGAACACTGAAGCTTTCTTT. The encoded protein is CSVRHSSNTEAFF.

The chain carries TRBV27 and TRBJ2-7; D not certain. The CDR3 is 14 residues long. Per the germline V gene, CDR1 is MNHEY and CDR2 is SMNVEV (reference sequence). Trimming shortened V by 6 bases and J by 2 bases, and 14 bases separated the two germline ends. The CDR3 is CASSETRRPYEQYF. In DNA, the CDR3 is TGTGCCAGCAGCGAGACAAGGAGACCCTACGAGCAGTACTTC.

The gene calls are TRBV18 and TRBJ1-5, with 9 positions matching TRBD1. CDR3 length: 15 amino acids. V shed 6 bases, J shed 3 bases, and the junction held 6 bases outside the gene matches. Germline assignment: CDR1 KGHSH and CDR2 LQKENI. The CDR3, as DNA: TGTGCCAGCTCGCTTGGGACAGGGTCCAATCAGCCCCAGCATTTT. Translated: CASSLGTGSNQPQHF.

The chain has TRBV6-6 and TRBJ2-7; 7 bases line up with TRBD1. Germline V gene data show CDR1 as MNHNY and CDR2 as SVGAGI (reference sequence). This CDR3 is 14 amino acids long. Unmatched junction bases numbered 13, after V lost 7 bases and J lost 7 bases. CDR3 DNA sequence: TGTGCCAGCAACTGGGGACAGCCGGTATCGGAGCAGTACTTC. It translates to CASNWGQPVSEQYF.

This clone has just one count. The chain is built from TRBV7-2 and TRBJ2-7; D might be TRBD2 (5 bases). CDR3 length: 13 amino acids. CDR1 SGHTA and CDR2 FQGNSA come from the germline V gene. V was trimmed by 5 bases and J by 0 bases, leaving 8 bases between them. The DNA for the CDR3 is TGTGCCAGCAGCAGGACTGTCTCCTACGAGCAGTACTTC. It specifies CASSRTVSYEQYF.

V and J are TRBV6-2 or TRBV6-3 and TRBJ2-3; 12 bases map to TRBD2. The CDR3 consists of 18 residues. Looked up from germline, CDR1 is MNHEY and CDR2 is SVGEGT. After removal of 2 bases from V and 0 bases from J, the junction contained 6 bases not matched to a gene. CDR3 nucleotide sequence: TGTGCCAGCAGTTACACCCGGACTAGCGGGGTGAGCACAGATACGCAGTATTTT. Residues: CASSYTRTSGVSTDTQYF.